This TCR beta chain was sequenced in a study of cytomegalovirus exposure and HLA in healthy donors. PCR employed 60 Vbeta and 13 Jbeta primers. The data were produced by immunoSEQ multiplex PCR, yet TCRdb's version contains in-frame clones alone and is incomplete. The sample has about 100,000 clones; approximately 79% are singletons. The ends lost 6 bases at V and 5 bases at J; junction bases unmatched: 7. CDR1 and CDR2 (germline): ENHRY, SYGVKD. The CDR3 runs 15 residues. This TCR was recovered from a woman in her forties in good health and CMV-seropositive. Sequencing used PBMCs. This sequence joins TRBV10-3 and TRBJ2-5, with TRBD2 identical over 12 bases. CDR3 nucleotides: TGTGCCATCAGGCCTAGCGGGGGGGCCGGCGAGACCCAGTACTTC. Translation: CAIRPSGGAGETQYF.